The rows below give T cell receptor beta chains drawn from one sample of a study of siplizumab effects on memory and regulatory T cells. Clones were sequenced by immunoSEQ multiplex PCR, and TCRdb holds only the in-frame ones, with some missing. Among fewer than 110,000 clones listed, around 90% were seen once. The sample taken for sequencing was non-Treg CD4+ T cells sorted from blood. These receptors all stem from a human donor in good health. CDR3s include the opening cysteine and the closing phenylalanine or tryptophan. The D gene is left open where the match is weak. Size is stated for part of the rows, as once, few or many counts, or as a class when the clone is expanded.

D gene	clone size	J gene	V gene	CDR3 DNA	CDR3 protein
-	few	TRBJ1-1	TRBV19	TGTGCCAGTAGTATAGATCCTGTTGGGGGTGAAGCTTTCTTT	CASSIDPVGGEAFF
-	-	TRBJ2-2	TRBV10-3	TGTGCCATCAGTGAGTCGTTTGGCGGGGAGCTGTTTTTT	CAISESFGGELFF
TRBD1	-	TRBJ1-4	TRBV30	TGTGCCTGGTCCCGGGACAGGGGTGAAAAACTGTTTTTT	CAWSRDRGEKLFF
-	-	TRBJ2-3	TRBV6-4	TGTGCCACCAGGCTAGCAGCCCACACAGATACGCAGTATTTT	CATRLAAHTDTQYF
-	-	TRBJ1-2	TRBV25-1	TGTGCCAGCAGTGAGGGACACGCCTATGGCTACACCTTC	CASSEGHAYGYTF
TRBD2	-	TRBJ2-7	TRBV5-1	TGCGCCAGCAGCTTGGGAGGGACTAGCGTATCCTACGAGCAGTACTTC	CASSLGGTSVSYEQYF
TRBD2	-	TRBJ2-3	TRBV7-8	TGTGCCAGCAGCTTACTAGCGGGAGCAGATACGCAGTATTTT	CASSLLAGADTQYF
-	-	TRBJ1-4	TRBV25-1	TGTGCCAGCAGTGACTTAATTAATGAAAAACTGTTTTTT	CASSDLINEKLFF
TRBD2	-	TRBJ2-7	TRBV29-1	TGCAGCGTTGAAGGGGCCCAGGGGACTAGATCCTACGAGCAGTACTTC	CSVEGAQGTRSYEQYF
TRBD2	-	TRBJ2-1	TRBV25-1	TGTGCCAGCAGTGTGATGACAGCGGGAGGACGTAATGAGCAGTTCTTC	CASSVMTAGGRNEQFF